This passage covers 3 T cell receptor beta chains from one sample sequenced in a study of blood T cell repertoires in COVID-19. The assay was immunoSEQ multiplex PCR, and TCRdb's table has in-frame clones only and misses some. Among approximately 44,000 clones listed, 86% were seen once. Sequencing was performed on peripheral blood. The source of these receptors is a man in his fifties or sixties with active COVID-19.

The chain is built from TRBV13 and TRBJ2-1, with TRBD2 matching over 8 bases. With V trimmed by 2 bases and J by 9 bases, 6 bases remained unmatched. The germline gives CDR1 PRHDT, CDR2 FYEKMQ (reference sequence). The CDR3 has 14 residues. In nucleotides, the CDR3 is TGTGCCAGCAGCTTATACACCAGCGGGAGTGAGCAGTTCTTC. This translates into CASSLYTSGSEQFF.

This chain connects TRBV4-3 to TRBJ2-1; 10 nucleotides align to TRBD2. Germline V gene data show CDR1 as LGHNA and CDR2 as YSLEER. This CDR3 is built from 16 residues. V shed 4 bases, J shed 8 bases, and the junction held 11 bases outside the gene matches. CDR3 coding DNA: TGCGCCAGCAGCCGGGCGGCGACTAGCGGGTCCTATGAGCAGTTCTTC. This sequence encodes CASSRAATSGSYEQFF.

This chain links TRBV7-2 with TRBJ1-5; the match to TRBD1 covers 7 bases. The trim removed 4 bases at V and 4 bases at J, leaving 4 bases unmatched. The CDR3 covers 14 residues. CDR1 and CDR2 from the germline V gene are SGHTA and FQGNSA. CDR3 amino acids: CASSWRQGNQPQHF. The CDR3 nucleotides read TGTGCCAGCAGCTGGAGACAGGGTAATCAGCCCCAGCATTTT.